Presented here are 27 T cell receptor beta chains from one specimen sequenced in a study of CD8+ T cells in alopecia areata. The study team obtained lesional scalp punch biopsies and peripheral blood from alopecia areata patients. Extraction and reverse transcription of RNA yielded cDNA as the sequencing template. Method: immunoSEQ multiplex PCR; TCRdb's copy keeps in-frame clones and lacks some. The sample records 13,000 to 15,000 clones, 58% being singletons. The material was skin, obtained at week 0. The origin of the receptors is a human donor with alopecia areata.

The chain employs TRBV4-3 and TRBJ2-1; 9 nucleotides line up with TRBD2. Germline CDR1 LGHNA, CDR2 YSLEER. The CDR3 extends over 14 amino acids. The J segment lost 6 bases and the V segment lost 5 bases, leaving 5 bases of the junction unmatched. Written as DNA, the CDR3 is TGCGCCAGCAGCGGCGGGGGGGCGCCCAATGAGCAGTTCTTC. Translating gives CASSGGGAPNEQFF.

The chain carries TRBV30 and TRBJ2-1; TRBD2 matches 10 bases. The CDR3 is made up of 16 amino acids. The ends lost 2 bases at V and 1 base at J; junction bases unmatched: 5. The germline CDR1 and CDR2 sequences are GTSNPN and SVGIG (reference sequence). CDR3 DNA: TGTGCCTGGAGTCACAGCGGGGGGGTGTCCTACAATGAGCAGTTCTTC. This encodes CAWSHSGGVSYNEQFF.

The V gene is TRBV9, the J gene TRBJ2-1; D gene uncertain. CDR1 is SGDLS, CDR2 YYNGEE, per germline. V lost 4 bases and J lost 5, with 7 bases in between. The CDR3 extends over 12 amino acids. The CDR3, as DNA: TGTGCCAGCAGCCCGATCGACAATGAGCAGTTCTTC. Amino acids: CASSPIDNEQFF.

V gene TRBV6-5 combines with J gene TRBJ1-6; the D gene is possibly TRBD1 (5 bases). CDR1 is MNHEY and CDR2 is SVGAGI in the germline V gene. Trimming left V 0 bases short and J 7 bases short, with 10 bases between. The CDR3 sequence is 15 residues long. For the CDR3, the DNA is TGTGCCAGCAGTTACTCGGCAGGGTGGAATTCACCCCTCCACTTT. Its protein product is CASSYSAGWNSPLHF.

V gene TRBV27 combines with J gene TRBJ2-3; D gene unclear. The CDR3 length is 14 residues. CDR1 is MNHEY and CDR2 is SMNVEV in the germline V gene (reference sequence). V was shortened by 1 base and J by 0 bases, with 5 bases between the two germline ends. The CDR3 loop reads CASSLWTSTDTQYF. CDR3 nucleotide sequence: TGTGCCAGCAGTTTATGGACCAGCACAGATACGCAGTATTTT.

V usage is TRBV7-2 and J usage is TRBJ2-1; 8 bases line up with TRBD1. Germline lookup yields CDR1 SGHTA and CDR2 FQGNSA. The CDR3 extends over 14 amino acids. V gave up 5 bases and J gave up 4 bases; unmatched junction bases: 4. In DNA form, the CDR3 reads TGTGCCAGCAGCGGGACAGGAGAATACAATGAGCAGTTCTTC. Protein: CASSGTGEYNEQFF.

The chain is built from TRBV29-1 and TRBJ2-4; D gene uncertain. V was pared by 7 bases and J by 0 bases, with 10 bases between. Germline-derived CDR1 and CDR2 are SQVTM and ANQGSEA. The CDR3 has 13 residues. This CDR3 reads CSGTGLAKNIQYF. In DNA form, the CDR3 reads TGCAGCGGTACGGGCTTAGCCAAAAACATTCAGTACTTC. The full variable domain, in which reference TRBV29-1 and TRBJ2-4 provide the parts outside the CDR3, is SAVISQKPSRDICQRGTSLTIQCQVDSQVTMMFWYRQQPGQSLTLIATANQGSEATYESGFVIDKFPISRPNLTFSTLTVSNMSPEDSSIYLCSGTGLAKNIQYFGAGTRLSVL.

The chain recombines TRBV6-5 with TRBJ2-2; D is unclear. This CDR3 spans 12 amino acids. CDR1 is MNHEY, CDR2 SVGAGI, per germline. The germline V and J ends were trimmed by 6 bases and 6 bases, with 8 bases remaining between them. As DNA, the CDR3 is TGTGCCAGCAGGGGCCAGGCCGGGGAGCTGTTTTTT. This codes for CASRGQAGELFF.

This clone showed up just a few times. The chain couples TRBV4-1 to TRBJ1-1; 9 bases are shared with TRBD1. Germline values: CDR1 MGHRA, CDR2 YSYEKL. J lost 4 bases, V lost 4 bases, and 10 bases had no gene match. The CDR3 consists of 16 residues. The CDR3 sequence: CASSPTRDRVATEAFF. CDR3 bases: TGCGCCAGCAGCCCCACCCGGGACAGGGTAGCCACTGAAGCTTTCTTT.

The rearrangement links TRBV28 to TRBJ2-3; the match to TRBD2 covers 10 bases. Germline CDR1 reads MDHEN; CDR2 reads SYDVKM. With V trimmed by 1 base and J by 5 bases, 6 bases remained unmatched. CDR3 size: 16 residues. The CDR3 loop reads CASSLSPLAGLDTQYF. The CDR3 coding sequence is TGTGCCAGCAGTTTATCCCCACTAGCGGGGCTAGATACGCAGTATTTT.

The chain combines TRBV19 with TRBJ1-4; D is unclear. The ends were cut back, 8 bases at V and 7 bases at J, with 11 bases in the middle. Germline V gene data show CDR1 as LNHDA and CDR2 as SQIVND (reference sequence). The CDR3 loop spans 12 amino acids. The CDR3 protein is CASEAGGEKLFF. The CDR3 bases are TGTGCCAGTGAGGCAGGAGGTGAAAAACTGTTTTTT.

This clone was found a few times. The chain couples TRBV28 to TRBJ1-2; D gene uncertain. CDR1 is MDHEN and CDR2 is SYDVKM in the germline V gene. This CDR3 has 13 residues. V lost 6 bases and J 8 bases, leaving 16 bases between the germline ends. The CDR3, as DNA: TGTGCCAGCAGGGGTCGCCTGAATGGGGGCTACACCTTC. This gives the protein CASRGRLNGGYTF.

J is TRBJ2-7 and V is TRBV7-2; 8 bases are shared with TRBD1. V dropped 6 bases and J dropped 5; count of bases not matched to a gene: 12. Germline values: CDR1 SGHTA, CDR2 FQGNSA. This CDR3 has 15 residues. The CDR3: CASSPTGTGQNEQYF. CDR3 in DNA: TGTGCCAGCAGTCCTACCGGGACAGGTCAGAACGAGCAGTACTTC.

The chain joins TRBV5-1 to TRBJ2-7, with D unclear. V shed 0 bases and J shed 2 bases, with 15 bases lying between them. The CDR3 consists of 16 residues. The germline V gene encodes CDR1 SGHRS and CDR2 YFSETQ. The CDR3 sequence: CASSLVLGLRPYEQYF. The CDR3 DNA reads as TGCGCCAGCAGCTTGGTTTTGGGCTTGCGTCCCTACGAGCAGTACTTC.

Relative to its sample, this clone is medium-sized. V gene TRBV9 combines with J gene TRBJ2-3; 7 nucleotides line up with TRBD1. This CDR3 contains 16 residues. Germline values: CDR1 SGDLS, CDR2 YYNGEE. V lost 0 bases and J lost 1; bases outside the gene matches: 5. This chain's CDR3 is CASSVEGAQGTDTQYF. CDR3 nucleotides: TGTGCCAGCAGCGTAGAGGGGGCTCAAGGCACAGATACGCAGTATTTT.

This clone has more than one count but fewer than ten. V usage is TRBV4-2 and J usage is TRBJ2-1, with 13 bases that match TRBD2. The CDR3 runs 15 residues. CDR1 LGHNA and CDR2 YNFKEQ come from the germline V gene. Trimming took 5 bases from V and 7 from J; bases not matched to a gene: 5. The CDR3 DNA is TGTGCCAGCAGCGTCCGGACTAGCGGGGGAAATGAGCAGTTCTTC. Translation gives CASSVRTSGGNEQFF.

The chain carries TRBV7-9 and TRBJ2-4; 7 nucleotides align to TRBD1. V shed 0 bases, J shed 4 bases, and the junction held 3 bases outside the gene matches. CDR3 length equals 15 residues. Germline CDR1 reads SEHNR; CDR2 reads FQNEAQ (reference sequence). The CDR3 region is CASSLAGTEKNIQYF. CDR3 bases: TGTGCCAGCAGCTTAGCCGGGACAGAGAAAAACATTCAGTACTTC.

This CDR3 is CASSLVGGPSGTQYF. CDR3 in DNA: TGTGCCAGCAGCTTAGTGGGGGGCCCCTCGGGTACGCAGTATTTT. The gene calls are TRBV11-2 and TRBJ2-3; D may match TRBD1 or TRBD2 (6 bases each). The CDR3 consists of 15 residues. Trimming removed 1 base at V and 8 bases at J, with 16 bases between. Germline CDR1 and CDR2: SGHAT and FQNNGV.

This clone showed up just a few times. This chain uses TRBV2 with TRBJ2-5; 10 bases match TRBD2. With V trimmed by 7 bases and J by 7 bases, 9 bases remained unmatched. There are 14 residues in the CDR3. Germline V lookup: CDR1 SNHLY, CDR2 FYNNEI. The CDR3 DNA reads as TGTGCCAGCATACTAGCGGGGTCGGCTTCGACCCAGTACTTC. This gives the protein CASILAGSASTQYF. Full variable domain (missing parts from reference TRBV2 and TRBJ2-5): EPEVTQTPSHQVTQMGQEVILRCVPISNHLYFYWYRQILGQKVEFLVSFYNNEISEKSEIFDDQFSVERPDGSNFTLKIRSTKLEDSAMYFCASILAGSASTQYFGPGTRLLVL.

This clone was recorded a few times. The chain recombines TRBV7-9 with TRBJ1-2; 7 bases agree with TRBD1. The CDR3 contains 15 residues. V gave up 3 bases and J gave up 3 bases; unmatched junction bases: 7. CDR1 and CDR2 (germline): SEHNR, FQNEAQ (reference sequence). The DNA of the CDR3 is TGTGCCAGCAGCTTTAAGCAGGGGGTGGACTATGGCTACACCTTC. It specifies CASSFKQGVDYGYTF. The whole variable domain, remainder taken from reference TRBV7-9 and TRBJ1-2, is DTGVSQNPRHKITKRGQNVTFRCDPISEHNRLYWYRQTLGQGPEFLTYFQNEAQLEKSRLLSDRFSAERPKGSFSTLEIQRTEQGDSAMYLCASSFKQGVDYGYTFGSGTRLTVV.

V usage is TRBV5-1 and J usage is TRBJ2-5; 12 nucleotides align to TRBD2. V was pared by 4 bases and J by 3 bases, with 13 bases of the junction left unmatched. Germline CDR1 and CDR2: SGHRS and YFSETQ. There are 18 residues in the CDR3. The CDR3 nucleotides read TGCGCCAGCAGCCCGGGGGGGACTAGCGGGTACCTTGAAGAGACCCAGTACTTC. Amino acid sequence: CASSPGGTSGYLEETQYF.

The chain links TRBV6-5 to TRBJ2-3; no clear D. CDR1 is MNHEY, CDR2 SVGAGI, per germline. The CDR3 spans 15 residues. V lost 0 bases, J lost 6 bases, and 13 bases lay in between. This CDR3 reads CASSYSAFSRDTQYF. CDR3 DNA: TGTGCCAGCAGTTACTCGGCTTTTAGCCGTGATACGCAGTATTTT.

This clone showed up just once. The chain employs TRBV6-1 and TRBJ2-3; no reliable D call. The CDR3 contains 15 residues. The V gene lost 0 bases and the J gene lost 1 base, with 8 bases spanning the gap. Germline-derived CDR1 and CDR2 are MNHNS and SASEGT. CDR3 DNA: TGTGCCAGCAGTGAAGCCCGGGCAGGCACAGATACGCAGTATTTT. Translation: CASSEARAGTDTQYF.

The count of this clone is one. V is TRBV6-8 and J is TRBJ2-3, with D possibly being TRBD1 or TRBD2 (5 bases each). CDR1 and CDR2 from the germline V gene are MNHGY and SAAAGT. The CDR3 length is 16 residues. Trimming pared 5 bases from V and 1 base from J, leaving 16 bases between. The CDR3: CASSDEGLRGTDTQYF. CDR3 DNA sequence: TGTGCCAGCAGTGATGAGGGGCTGAGGGGCACAGATACGCAGTATTTT.

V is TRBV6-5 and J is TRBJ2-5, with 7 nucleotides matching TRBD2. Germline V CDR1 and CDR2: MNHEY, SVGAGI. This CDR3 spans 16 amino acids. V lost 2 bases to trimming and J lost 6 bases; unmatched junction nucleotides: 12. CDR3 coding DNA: TGTGCCAGCAGTTACAGTTCGGGAGGAGGGGTGAAGACCCAGTACTTC. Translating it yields CASSYSSGGGVKTQYF.

The CDR3: CASRSGSTNEKLFF. The CDR3 bases are TGTGCCAGCAGGTCGGGCTCAACTAATGAAAAACTGTTTTTT. The rearrangement uses TRBV11-2 and TRBJ1-4, with unresolved D. Germline lookup yields CDR1 SGHAT and CDR2 FQNNGV. The CDR3 extends over 14 amino acids. V was trimmed by 6 bases and J by 0 bases, leaving 8 bases between them.

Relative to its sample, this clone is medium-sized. In DNA form, the CDR3 reads TGTGCCAGCAGCTTCTGGGACACAGATACGCAGTATTTT. This gives the protein CASSFWDTDTQYF. The rearrangement links TRBV5-6 to TRBJ2-3; no definite D call. The V gene's germline CDR1 is SGHDT and CDR2 YYEEEE. V lost 2 bases and J 2 bases, leaving 6 bases between the germline ends. CDR3 length: 13 residues.